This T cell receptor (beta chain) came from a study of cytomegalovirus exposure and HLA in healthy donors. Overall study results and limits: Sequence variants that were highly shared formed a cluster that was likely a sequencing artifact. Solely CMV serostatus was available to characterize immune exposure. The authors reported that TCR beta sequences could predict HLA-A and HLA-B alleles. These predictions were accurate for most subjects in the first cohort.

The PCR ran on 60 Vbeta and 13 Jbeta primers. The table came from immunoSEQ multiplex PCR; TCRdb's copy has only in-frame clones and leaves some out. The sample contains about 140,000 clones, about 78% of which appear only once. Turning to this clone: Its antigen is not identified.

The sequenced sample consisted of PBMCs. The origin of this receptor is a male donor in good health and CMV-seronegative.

The CDR3, as DNA: TGTGCCAGCAGTCTCAACAGGGTCACCGGGGAGCTGTTTTTT. Its translation: CASSLNRVTGELFF. The chain joins TRBV27 to TRBJ2-2; D is perhaps TRBD1 (6 bases). The CDR3 runs to 14 residues. The V end lost 5 bases, the J end lost 4 bases, and 11 bases lay between the germline ends. CDR1 MNHEY and CDR2 SMNVEV come from the germline V gene (reference sequence).